What follows are 10 T cell receptor beta chains derived from one specimen sequenced in a study of blood T cell repertoires in COVID-19 (TCRdb year 2020). Library construction relied on the immunoSEQ multiplex PCR assay. This immuneACCESS table, as held by TCRdb, lists in-frame sequences with V and J called but not all clones. Of the missing ones, under half trace to an unresolved V gene in checked studies; the others have no known cause. The sample data list some 150,000 clones, and over 80% of these were observed just once. Together, the top ten hold roughly two fifths of the sample. The material sequenced was peripheral blood. The receptors were gathered from a man aged 50 to 59 who had recovered from COVID-19.

This clone has just a few counts. This sequence joins TRBV3-1 (or the pseudogene TRBV3-2) and TRBJ1-6, with 11 positions matching TRBD1. This CDR3 contains 16 residues. Germline trimming cut 4 bases from V and 10 bases from J; bases unmatched to any gene: 9. CDR1 is LGHDT and CDR2 is YNNKEL in the germline V gene (reference sequence). The CDR3 spells CASSRGTGGSVSPLHF. As DNA, the CDR3 is TGTGCCAGCAGCCGGGGGACAGGGGGTTCTGTGTCACCCCTCCACTTT.

The rearrangement uses TRBV15 and TRBJ2-1; 8 bases align to TRBD1. V lost 8 bases to trimming and J lost 4 bases; unmatched junction nucleotides: 10. This CDR3 has 15 residues. Germline V gene sequence: CDR1 LNHNV, CDR2 YYDKDF (reference sequence). The CDR3 here is CATSARRQGYNEQFF. The CDR3 DNA sequence: TGTGCCACCTCGGCGAGGAGACAGGGGTACAATGAGCAGTTCTTC.

The rearrangement links TRBV6-5 to TRBJ2-2; 8 bases agree with TRBD1. The CDR3 is made up of 15 amino acids. With V trimmed by 5 bases and J by 5 bases, 7 bases remained unmatched. Germline CDR1 is MNHEY and CDR2 is SVGAGI. For the CDR3, the DNA is TGTGCCAGCAGTCAGACGAACAGGGGGACCGGGGAGCTGTTTTTT. Amino acids: CASSQTNRGTGELFF.

The chain uses TRBV6-2 or TRBV6-3 and TRBJ2-2; tentative D call: TRBD2 (5 bases). Between the trimmed V and J ends, which lost 2 bases and 5 bases, there was a span of 24 bases. Per germline, CDR1 MNHEY and CDR2 SVGEGT. This CDR3 spans 19 amino acids. CDR3 in DNA: TGTGCCAGCAGTTACCCGTTCCTCCCGGGCCTCAGGAGGACCGGGGAGCTGTTTTTT. Protein: CASSYPFLPGLRRTGELFF.

The chain carries TRBV30 and TRBJ1-6, with no clear D. Deletions cut 2 bases from V and 5 bases from J, with 13 bases between. Germline V CDR1 and CDR2: GTSNPN, SVGIG (reference sequence). The CDR3 is made up of 15 amino acids. The CDR3 bases are TGTGCCTGGAGTTGGGCAGAGGGCGATAATTCACCCCTCCACTTT. As protein: CAWSWAEGDNSPLHF.

V is TRBV6-2 or TRBV6-3 and J is TRBJ2-1; 9 positions match TRBD2. J lost 10 bases, V lost 6 bases, and 13 bases had no gene match. CDR3 size: 15 residues. CDR1 is MNHEY and CDR2 is SVGEGT in the germline V gene. CDR3 loop: CASSTASGGRVEQFF. In DNA, the CDR3 is TGTGCCAGCAGCACGGCAAGCGGGGGGAGGGTAGAGCAGTTCTTC.

This clone is a singleton in its sample. The rearrangement links TRBV4-3 to TRBJ2-7, with D possibly being TRBD1 (6 bases). Germline CDR1 and CDR2: LGHNA and YSLEER. CDR3 size: 16 residues. V was pared by 1 base and J by 0 bases, with 13 bases between. The CDR3 bases are TGCGCCAGCAGCCAAGGACCCGAGGGGGACTCCTACGAGCAGTACTTC. Its translation is CASSQGPEGDSYEQYF.

This sequence joins TRBV6-5 and TRBJ2-2; TRBD1 agrees at 10 bases. Germline lookup yields CDR1 MNHEY and CDR2 SVGAGI. Losses at the gene ends were 4 bases for V and 7 bases for J; bases not matched to a gene: 6. This CDR3 has 15 amino acids. CDR3 nucleotides: TGTGCCAGCAGTTGGCCGGGACAGGGGCACGGGGAGCTGTTTTTT. Protein sequence: CASSWPGQGHGELFF.

This chain joins TRBV6-2 or TRBV6-3 and TRBJ2-7; 7 positions match TRBD2. This CDR3 has 14 residues. CDR1 and CDR2 from the germline V gene are MNHEY and SVGEGT. The V segment lost 3 bases and the J segment 3 bases; nucleotides outside the gene matches: 5. This CDR3 reads CASSYGLAVYEQYF. The CDR3 DNA reads as TGTGCCAGCAGTTATGGGCTAGCGGTCTACGAGCAGTACTTC.

The chain couples TRBV5-6 to TRBJ1-2, with D perhaps TRBD1 (5 bases). V dropped 0 bases and J dropped 0 bases, with 9 bases sitting between them. The V gene's germline CDR1 is SGHDT and CDR2 YYEEEE. The CDR3 consists of 15 residues. The CDR3 DNA sequence: TGTGCCAGCAGCTTGGGACAGCTATCTAACTATGGCTACACCTTC. The encoded protein is CASSLGQLSNYGYTF.